The entry below describes one T cell receptor (beta chain). The data derive from a study of technical replicates of blood from several donors. The CDR3 sequence is 13 residues long. Germline lookup yields CDR1 SGHRS and CDR2 YFSETQ. V was shortened by 1 base and J by 6 bases, with 10 bases between the two germline ends. Produced via immunoSEQ multiplex PCR; TCRdb's table is partial and in-frame only. Among about 79,000 clones listed, roughly 94% were seen once. The specimen was T cells isolated from PBMCs. J is TRBJ1-1 and V is TRBV5-1; D remains ambiguous. This TCR was recovered from a human donor in good health. The CDR3 DNA sequence: TGCGCCAGCAGCTTGTTCAGCGGTGCTGAAGCTTTCTTT. This codes for CASSLFSGAEAFF.